The present entry profiles one T cell receptor (beta chain) with its context. Per the original methods: By means of reference gene primer amplification, nucleated cell counts were estimated. Clones were sequenced by immunoSEQ multiplex PCR, and TCRdb holds only the in-frame ones, with some missing. That table supplies the V and J calls and clone size; D and trimming were determined from the DNA. The table lists 200,000 to 250,000 clones, approximately 80% of them singletons. The record originates from a study of blood T cell repertoires in COVID-19. Study details: The samples span acute and convalescent COVID-19 from the United States, Italy and Spain. Sample material is recorded as cDNA or gDNA derived from T cells, B-cell-depleted T cells, or PBMCs.

Germline V lookup: CDR1 LGHDT, CDR2 YNNKEL (reference sequence). The CDR3 is 16 residues long. Germline trimming cut 2 bases from V and 9 bases from J; bases unmatched to any gene: 9. Material for sequencing was peripheral blood. The TCR comes from a woman of 80 years or more with active or convalescent COVID-19. The chain employs TRBV3-1 (or the pseudogene TRBV3-2) and TRBJ1-6; TRBD1 aligns across 8 bases. For the CDR3, the DNA is TGTGCCAGCAGCCAACCCCCGGGACAGGTGTTTTCACCCCTCCACTTT. Amino acids: CASSQPPGQVFSPLHF.